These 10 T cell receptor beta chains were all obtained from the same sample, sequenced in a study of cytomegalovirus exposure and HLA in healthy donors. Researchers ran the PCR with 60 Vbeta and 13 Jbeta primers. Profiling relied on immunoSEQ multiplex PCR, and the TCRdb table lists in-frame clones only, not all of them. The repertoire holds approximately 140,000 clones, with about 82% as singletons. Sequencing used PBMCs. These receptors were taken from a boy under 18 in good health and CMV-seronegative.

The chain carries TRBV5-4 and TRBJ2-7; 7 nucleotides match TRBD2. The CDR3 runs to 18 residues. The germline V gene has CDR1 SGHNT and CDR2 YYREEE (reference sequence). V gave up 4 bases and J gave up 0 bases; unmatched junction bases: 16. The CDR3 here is CASSHSLRLADSSYEQYF. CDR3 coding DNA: TGTGCCAGCAGCCACTCTCTGCGGCTAGCGGATAGCTCCTACGAGCAGTACTTC.

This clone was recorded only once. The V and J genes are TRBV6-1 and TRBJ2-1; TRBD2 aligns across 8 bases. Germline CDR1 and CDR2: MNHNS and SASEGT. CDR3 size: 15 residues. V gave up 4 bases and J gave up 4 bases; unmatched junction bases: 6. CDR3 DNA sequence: TGTGCCAGCAGTGTCAGCGGGGGCAGGTACAATGAGCAGTTCTTC. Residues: CASSVSGGRYNEQFF.

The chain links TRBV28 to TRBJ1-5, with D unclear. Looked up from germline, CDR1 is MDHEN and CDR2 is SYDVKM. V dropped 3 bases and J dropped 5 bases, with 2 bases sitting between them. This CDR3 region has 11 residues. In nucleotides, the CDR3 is TGTGCCAGCAGTTTCGATCAGCCCCAGCATTTT. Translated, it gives CASSFDQPQHF.

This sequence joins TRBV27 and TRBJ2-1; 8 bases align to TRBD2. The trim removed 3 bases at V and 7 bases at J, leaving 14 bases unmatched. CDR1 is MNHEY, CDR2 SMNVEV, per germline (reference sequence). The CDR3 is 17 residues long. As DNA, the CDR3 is TGTGCCAGCAGTTTGCCTAGGGCGGGAGGTCTCGAAAATGAGCAGTTCTTC. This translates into CASSLPRAGGLENEQFF.

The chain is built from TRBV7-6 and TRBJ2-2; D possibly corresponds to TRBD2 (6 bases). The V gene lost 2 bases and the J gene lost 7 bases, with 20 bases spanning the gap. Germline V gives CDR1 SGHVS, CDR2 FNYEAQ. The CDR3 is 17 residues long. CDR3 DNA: TGTGCCAGCAGCTTATGGTCGCGAGGGAGGAGCAGCGGGGAGCTGTTTTTT. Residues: CASSLWSRGRSSGELFF.

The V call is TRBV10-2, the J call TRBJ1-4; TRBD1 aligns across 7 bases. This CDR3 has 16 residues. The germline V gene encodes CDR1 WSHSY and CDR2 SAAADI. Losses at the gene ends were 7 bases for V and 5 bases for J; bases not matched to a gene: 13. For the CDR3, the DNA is TGCGCCAGCAATCCCAGCCCCAGGGGGAGGAATGAAAAACTGTTTTTT. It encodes CASNPSPRGRNEKLFF.

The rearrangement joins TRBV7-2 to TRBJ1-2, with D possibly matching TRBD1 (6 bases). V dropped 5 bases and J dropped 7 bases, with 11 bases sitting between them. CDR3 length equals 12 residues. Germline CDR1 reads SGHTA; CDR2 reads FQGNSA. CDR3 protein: CASSVRDIGYTF. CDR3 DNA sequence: TGTGCCAGCAGCGTACGGGACATTGGCTACACCTTC.

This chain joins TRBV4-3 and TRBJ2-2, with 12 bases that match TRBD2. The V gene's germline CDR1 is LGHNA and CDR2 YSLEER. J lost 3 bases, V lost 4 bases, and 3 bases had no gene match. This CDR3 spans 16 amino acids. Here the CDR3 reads CASSLGLAGYTGELFF. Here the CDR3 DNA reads TGCGCCAGCAGCCTGGGACTAGCGGGCTACACCGGGGAGCTGTTTTTT.

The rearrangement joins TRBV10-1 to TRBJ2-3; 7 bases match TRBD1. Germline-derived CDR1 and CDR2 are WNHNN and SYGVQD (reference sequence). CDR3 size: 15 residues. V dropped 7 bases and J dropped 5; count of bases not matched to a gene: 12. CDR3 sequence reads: CASTPGKGARDTQYF. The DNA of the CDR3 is TGCGCCAGCACCCCCGGGAAGGGGGCCAGAGATACGCAGTATTTT.

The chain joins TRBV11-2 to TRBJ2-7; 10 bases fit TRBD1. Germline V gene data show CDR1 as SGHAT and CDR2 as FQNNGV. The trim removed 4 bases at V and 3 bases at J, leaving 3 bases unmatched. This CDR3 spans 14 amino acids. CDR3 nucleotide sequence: TGTGCCAGCAGCTATGGGACAGGGGACTACGAGCAGTACTTC. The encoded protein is CASSYGTGDYEQYF.